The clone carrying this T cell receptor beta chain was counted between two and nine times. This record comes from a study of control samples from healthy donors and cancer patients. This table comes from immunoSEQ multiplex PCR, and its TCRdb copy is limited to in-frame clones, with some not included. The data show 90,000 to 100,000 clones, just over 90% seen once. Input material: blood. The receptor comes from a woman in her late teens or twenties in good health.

The CDR3 sequence: CASSAYRVSQPQHF. Here the CDR3 DNA reads TGTGCCAGCAGTGCGTACAGGGTAAGTCAGCCCCAGCATTTT. V usage is TRBV25-1 and J usage is TRBJ1-5; TRBD1 might be the D (6 bases). The germline gives CDR1 MGHDK, CDR2 SYGVNS. V shed 4 bases and J shed 6 bases, with 13 bases lying between them. CDR3 length: 14 amino acids.